Below, 12 T cell receptor beta chains from the same sample are listed, as sequenced in a study of blood T cell repertoires in COVID-19. TCRdb keeps only in-frame clones here, not all; method: immunoSEQ multiplex PCR. The data show a few hundred thousand clones, with about 90% seen just once and around 2.2% held by the top ten. Input material: peripheral blood. The receptors were gathered from a woman in her 50s who had recovered from COVID-19.

The chain carries TRBV29-1 and TRBJ1-1; no reliable D call. CDR3 length: 12 amino acids. V was trimmed by 6 bases and J by 4 bases, leaving 12 bases between them. The germline CDR1 and CDR2 sequences are SQVTM and ANQGSEA. This CDR3 is CSVGRGSTEAFF. In nucleotides, the CDR3 is TGCAGCGTAGGCCGGGGTTCCACTGAAGCTTTCTTT.

The genes are TRBV9 and TRBJ2-3; 10 nucleotides align to TRBD2. The CDR3 spans 17 residues. V was clipped by 0 bases and J by 6 bases; unmatched bases: 10. Germline-derived CDR1 and CDR2 are SGDLS and YYNGEE. The CDR3 DNA is TGTGCCAGCAGCGTAGGACGAGCGGGGGGGCCCTGGGATACGCAGTATTTT. Its protein is CASSVGRAGGPWDTQYF.

The chain employs TRBV29-1 and TRBJ2-1, with no clear D. Germline-derived CDR1 and CDR2 are SQVTM and ANQGSEA. There are 11 residues in the CDR3. V was clipped by 7 bases and J by 1 base, with 5 bases between them. CDR3 region: CSARSYNEQFF. The CDR3 coding sequence is TGCAGCGCCCGTTCCTACAATGAGCAGTTCTTC.

The rearrangement uses TRBV6-5 and TRBJ1-1; 8 bases agree with TRBD1. The CDR3 is 12 amino acids. Germline V gives CDR1 MNHEY, CDR2 SVGAGI. The V gene end was trimmed by 8 bases and the J gene end by 4 bases; junction bases not matched to a gene: 3. CDR3 residues: CASGTGFTEAFF. The CDR3 DNA is TGTGCCAGCGGGACAGGTTTCACTGAAGCTTTCTTT.

The chain has TRBV28 and TRBJ2-7; perhaps TRBD2 as D (7 bases). Germline values: CDR1 MDHEN, CDR2 SYDVKM. V lost 7 bases, J lost 5 bases, and 21 bases lay in between. This CDR3 comprises 15 residues. The DNA of the CDR3 is TGTGCCAGCACCGTAGGAGGGGGGAGGGCCCACGAGCAGTACTTC. Encoded protein: CASTVGGGRAHEQYF.

The gene calls are TRBV15 and TRBJ1-6; D remains ambiguous. The CDR3 runs to 17 residues. V was shortened by 0 bases and J by 4 bases, with 13 bases between the two germline ends. Germline loops: CDR1 LNHNV, CDR2 YYDKDF (reference sequence). The CDR3 nucleotides read TGTGCCACCAGCAGAGAATCATGGTCAGATTATAATTCACCCCTCCACTTT. The encoded protein is CATSRESWSDYNSPLHF.

V is TRBV19 and J is TRBJ2-3, with D perhaps matching TRBD1 (6 bases). The germline V gene encodes CDR1 LNHDA and CDR2 SQIVND (reference sequence). Between the trimmed V and J ends, which lost 7 bases and 1 base, there was a span of 12 bases. There are 14 residues in the CDR3. The CDR3 DNA sequence: TGTGCCAGTACCGCACAGGGCCGCACAGATACGCAGTATTTT. Translated, it gives CASTAQGRTDTQYF.

The V call is TRBV5-5, the J call TRBJ2-3; 7 nucleotides match TRBD1. This CDR3 comprises 14 residues. Germline trimming cut 4 bases from V and 2 bases from J; bases unmatched to any gene: 4. CDR1 and CDR2 from the germline V gene are SGHKS and YYEKEE (reference sequence). This CDR3 is CASSATGATDTQYF. For the CDR3, the DNA is TGTGCCAGCAGCGCAACAGGGGCCACAGATACGCAGTATTTT.

The V and J genes are TRBV7-8 and TRBJ2-7; 9 bases are a match to TRBD2. Germline V lookup: CDR1 SGHVS, CDR2 FQNEAQ. V lost 5 bases, J lost 0 bases, and 5 bases stayed unmatched. CDR3 length equals 15 residues. In DNA, the CDR3 is TGTGCCAGCAGCCCCCTAGCGGGAAGCTCCTACGAGCAGTACTTC. Amino acid sequence: CASSPLAGSSYEQYF.

The genes are TRBV5-1 and TRBJ2-7; D is possibly TRBD1 (6 bases). The V gene's germline CDR1 is SGHRS and CDR2 YFSETQ. Between the trimmed V and J ends, which lost 0 bases and 3 bases, there was a span of 7 bases. The CDR3 is made up of 13 amino acids. The CDR3 loop reads CASSLDRDYEQYF. The CDR3 DNA reads TGCGCCAGCAGCTTGGACAGGGACTACGAGCAGTACTTC.

This chain joins TRBV28 and TRBJ1-5; 7 bases match TRBD1. Germline CDR1 is MDHEN and CDR2 is SYDVKM. V was pared by 6 bases and J by 10 bases, with 12 bases of the junction left unmatched. The CDR3 contains 14 residues. The CDR3 here is CASSYGTAQKPQHF. The CDR3 DNA reads as TGTGCCAGCAGCTACGGGACAGCACAAAAACCCCAGCATTTT.

This clone is a singleton in its sample. The rearrangement joins TRBV3-1 (or the pseudogene TRBV3-2) to TRBJ1-6, with D possibly being TRBD1 (6 bases). Trimming removed 1 base from V and 6 bases from J, with 13 bases in between. This CDR3 contains 16 residues. The germline gives CDR1 LGHDT, CDR2 YNNKEL (reference sequence). CDR3 in DNA: TGTGCCAGCAGCCAAGGCATCGGGACATCTAATTCACCCCTCCACTTT. Translation: CASSQGIGTSNSPLHF.